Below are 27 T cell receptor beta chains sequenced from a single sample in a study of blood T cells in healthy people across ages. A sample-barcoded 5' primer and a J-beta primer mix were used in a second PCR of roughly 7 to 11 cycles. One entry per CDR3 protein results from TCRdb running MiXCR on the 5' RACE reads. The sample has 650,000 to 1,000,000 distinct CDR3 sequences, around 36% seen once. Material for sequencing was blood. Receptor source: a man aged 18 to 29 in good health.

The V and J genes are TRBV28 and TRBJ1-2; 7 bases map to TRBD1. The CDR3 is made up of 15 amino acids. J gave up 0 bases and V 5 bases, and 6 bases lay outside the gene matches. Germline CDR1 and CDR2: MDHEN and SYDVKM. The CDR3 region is CASSPRGLPNYGYTF. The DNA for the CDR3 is TGTGCCAGCAGTCCAAGGGGGCTTCCTAACTATGGCTACACCTTC.

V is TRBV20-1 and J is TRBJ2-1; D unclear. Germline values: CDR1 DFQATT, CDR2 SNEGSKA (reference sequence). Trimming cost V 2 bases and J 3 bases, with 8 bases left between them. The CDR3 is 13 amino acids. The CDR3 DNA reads TGCAGTGCTAGAAGGTCCGACTACAATGAGCAGTTCTTC. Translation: CSARRSDYNEQFF.

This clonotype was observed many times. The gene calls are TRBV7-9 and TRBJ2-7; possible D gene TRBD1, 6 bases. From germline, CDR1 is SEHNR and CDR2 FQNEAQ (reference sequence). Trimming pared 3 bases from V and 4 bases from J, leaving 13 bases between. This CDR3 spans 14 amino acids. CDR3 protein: CASSFPGHYYEQYF. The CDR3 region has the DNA TGTGCCAGCAGCTTTCCGGGACACTATTACGAGCAGTACTTC.

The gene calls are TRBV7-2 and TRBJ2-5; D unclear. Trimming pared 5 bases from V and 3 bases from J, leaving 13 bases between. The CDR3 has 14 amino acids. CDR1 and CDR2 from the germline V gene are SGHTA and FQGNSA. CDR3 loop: CASSLSSGEETQYF. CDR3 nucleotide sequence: TGTGCCAGCAGCCTAAGCTCTGGGGAAGAGACCCAGTACTTC.

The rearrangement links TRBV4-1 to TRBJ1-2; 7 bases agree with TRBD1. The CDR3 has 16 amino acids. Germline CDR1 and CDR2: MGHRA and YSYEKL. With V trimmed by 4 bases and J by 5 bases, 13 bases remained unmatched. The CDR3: CASSRAIHGTDYGYTF. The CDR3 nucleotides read TGCGCCAGCAGCCGCGCCATTCACGGGACAGATTATGGCTACACCTTC.

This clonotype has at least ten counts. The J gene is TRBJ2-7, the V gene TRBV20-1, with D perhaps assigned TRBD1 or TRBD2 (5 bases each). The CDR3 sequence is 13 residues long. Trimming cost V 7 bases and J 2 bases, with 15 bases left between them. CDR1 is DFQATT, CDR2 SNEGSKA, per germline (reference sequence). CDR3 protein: CSVWDDRTYEQYF. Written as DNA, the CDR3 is TGCAGTGTTTGGGACGACAGAACCTACGAGCAGTACTTC.

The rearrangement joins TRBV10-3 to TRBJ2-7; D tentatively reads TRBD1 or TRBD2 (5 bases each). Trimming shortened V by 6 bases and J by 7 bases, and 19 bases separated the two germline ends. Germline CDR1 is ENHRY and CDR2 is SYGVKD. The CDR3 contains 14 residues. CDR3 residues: CAISGTAVYNEQYF. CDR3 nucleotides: TGTGCCATCAGCGGGACCGCAGTCTACAATGAGCAGTACTTC.

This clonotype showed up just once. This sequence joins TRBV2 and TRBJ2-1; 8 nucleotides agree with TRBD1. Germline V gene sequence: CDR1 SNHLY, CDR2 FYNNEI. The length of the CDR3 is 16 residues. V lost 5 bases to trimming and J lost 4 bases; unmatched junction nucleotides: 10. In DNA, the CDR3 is TGTGCCAGCAGTCCAGGGGGCTCCCTGGCTTACAATGAGCAGTTCTTC. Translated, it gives CASSPGGSLAYNEQFF.

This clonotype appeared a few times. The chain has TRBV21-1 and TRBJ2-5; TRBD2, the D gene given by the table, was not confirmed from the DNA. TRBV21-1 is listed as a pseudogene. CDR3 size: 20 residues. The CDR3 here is CASSKPYLHTYKGNQETQYF. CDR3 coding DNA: TGTGCCAGCAGCAAACCATACCTCCATACATATAAGGGTAACCAAGAGACCCAGTACTTC.

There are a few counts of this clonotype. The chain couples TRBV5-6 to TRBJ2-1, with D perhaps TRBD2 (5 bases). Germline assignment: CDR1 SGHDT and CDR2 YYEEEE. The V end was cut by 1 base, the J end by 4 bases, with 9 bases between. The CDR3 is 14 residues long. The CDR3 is CASSLTPGYNEQFF. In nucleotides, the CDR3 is TGTGCCAGCAGCTTGACGCCGGGATACAATGAGCAGTTCTTC.

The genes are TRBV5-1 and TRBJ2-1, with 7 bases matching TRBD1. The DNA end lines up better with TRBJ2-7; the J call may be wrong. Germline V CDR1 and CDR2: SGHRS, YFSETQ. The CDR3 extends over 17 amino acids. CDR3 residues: CASSLTSGQYYYNEQYF. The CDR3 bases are TGCGCCAGCAGCTTGACCTCGGGACAGTATTACTACAATGAGCAGTACTTC.

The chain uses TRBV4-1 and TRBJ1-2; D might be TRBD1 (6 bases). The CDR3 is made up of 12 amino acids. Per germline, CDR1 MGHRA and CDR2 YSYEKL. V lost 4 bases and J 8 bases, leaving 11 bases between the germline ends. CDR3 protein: CASSLPGGGYTF. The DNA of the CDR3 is TGCGCCAGCAGCCTCCCGGGGGGCGGCTACACCTTC.

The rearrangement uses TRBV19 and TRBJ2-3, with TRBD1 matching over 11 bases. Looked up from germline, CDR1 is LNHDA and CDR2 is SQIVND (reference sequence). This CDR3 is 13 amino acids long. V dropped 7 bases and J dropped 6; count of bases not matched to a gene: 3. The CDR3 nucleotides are TGTGCCAGTACCCGGACAGGGGGCGATACGCAGTATTTT. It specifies CASTRTGGDTQYF.

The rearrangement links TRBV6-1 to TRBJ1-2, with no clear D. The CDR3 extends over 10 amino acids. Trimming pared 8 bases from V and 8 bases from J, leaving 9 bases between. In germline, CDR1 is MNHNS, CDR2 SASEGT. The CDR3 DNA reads TGTGCCAGCGGAACCACGGGCTACACCTTC. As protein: CASGTTGYTF.

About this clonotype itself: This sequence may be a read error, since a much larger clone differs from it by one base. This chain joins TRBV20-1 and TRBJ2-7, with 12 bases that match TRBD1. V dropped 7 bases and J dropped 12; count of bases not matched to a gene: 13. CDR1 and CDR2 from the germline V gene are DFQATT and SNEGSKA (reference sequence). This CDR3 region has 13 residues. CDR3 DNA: TGCAGTGTAGCCGGGACAGGGGGCATTGGGGGGTACTTC. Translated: CSVAGTGGIGGYF.

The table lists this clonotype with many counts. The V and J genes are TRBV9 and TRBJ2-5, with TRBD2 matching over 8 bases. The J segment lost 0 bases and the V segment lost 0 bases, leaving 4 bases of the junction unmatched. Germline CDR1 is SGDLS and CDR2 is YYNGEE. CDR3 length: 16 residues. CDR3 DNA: TGTGCCAGCAGCGTAGGTCGTAGCGGGAACCAAGAGACCCAGTACTTC. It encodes CASSVGRSGNQETQYF.

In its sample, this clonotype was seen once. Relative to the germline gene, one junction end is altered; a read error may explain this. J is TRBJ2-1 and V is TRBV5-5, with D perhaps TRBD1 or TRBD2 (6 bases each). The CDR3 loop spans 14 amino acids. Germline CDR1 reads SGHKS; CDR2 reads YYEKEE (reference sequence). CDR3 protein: CASSVVGARDEQSF. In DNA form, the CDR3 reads TGTGCCAGCAGCGTGGTGGGGGCGCGGGATGAGCAGTCCTTC.

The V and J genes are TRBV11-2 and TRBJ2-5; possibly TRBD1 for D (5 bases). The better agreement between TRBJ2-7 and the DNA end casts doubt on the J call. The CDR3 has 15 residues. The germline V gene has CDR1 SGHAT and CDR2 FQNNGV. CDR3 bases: TGTGCCAGCAGCTTAGATGTACAGGTCCCCTACGAGCAGTACTTC. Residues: CASSLDVQVPYEQYF.

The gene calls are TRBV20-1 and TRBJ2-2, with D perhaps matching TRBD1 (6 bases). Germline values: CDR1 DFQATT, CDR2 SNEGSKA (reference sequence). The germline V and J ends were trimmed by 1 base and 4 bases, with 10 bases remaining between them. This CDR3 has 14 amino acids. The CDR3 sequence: CSARGPQGTGELFF. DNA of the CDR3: TGCAGTGCTAGAGGACCACAGGGCACCGGGGAGCTGTTTTTT.

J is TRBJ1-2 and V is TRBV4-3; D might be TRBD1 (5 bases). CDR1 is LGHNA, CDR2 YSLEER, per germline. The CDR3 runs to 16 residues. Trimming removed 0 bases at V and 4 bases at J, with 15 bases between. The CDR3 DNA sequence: TGCGCCAGCAGCCAAGATGTCGGGGGACGGATCTATGGCTACACCTTC. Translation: CASSQDVGGRIYGYTF.

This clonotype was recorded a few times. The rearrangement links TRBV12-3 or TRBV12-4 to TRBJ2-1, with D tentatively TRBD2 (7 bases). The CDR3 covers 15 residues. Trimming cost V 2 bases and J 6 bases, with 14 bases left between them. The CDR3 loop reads CASSLRGGGPNEQFF. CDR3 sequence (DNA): TGTGCCAGCAGTTTAAGGGGGGGGGGTCCCAATGAGCAGTTCTTC.

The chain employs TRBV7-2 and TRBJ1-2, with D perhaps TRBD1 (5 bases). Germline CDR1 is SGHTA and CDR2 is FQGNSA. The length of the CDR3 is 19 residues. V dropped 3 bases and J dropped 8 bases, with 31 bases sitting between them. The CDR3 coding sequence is TGTGCCAGCAGCTTCTGGATAGAGGGGTCAGGCCGGGCGTTAAGAGGCTACACCTTC. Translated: CASSFWIEGSGRALRGYTF.

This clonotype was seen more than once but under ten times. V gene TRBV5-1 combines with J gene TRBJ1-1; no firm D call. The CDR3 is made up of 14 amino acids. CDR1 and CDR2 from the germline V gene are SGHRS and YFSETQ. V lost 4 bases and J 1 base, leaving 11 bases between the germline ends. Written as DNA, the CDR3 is TGCGCCAGCAGCGTGCGGCAGGAGAACACTGAAGCTTTCTTT. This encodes CASSVRQENTEAFF.

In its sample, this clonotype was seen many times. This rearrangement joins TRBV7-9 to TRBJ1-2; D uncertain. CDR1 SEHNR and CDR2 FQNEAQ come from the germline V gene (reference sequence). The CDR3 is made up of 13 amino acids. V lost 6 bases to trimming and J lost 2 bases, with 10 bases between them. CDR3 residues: CASSLSRNYGYTF. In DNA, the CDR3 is TGTGCCAGCAGTTTGAGCAGAAACTATGGCTACACCTTC. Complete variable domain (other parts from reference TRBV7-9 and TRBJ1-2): DTGVSQNPRHKITKRGQNVTFRCDPISEHNRLYWYRQTLGQGPEFLTYFQNEAQLEKSRLLSDRFSAERPKGSFSTLEIQRTEQGDSAMYLCASSLSRNYGYTFGSGTRLTVV.

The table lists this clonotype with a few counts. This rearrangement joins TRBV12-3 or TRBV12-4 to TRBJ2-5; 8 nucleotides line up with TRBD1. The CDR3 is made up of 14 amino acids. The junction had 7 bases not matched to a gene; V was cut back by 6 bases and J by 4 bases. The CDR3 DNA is TGTGCCAGCAGACGGACAGGGTCAGGAGAGACCCAGTACTTC. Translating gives CASRRTGSGETQYF.

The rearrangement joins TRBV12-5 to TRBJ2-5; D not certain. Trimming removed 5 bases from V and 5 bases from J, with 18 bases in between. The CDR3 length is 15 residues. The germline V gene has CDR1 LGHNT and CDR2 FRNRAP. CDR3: CASGLHGPPDETQYF. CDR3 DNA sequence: TGTGCTAGTGGTCTCCACGGGCCGCCTGACGAGACCCAGTACTTC.

The chain's CDR3 is CASSNTDILRPYEQYF. In nucleotides, the CDR3 is TGTGCCAGCAGCAATACAGACATTTTGAGGCCCTACGAGCAGTACTTC. The chain is built from TRBV28 and TRBJ2-7; D not certain. The CDR3 is 16 amino acids. The ends were cut back, 6 bases at V and 2 bases at J, with 20 bases in the middle. From germline, CDR1 is MDHEN and CDR2 SYDVKM.